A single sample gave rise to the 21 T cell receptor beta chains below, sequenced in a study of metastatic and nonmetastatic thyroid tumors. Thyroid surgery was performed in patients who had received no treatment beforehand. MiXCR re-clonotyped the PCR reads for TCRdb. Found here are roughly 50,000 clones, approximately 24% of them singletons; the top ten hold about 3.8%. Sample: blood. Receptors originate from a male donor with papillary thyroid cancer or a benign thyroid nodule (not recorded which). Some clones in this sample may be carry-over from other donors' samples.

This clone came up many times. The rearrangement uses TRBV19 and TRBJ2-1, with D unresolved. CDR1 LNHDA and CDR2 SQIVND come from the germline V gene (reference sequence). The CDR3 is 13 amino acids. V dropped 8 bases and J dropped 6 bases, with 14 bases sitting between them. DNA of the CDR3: TGTGCCAGTCGAGATGACGACCGCAATGAGCAGTTCTTC. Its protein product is CASRDDDRNEQFF.

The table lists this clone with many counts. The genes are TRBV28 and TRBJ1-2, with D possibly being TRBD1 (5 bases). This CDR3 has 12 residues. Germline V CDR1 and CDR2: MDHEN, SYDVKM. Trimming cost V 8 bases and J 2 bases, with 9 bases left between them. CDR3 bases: TGTGCCAGCCGACGGGGGAACTATGGCTACACCTTC. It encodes CASRRGNYGYTF.

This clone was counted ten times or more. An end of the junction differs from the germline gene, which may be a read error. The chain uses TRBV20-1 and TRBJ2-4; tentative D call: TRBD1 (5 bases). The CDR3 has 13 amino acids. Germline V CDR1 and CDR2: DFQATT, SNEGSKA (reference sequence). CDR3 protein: CSALQGTKNVQYF. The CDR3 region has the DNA TGCAGTGCTTTGCAGGGAACCAAAAACGTTCAGTACTTC.

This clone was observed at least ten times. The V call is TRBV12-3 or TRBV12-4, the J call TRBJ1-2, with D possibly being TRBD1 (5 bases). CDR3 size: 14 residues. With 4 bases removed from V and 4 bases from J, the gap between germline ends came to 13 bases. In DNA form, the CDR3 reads TGTGCCAGCAGTTCCGGGACCCCCGGCTATGGCTACACCTTC. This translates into CASSSGTPGYGYTF.

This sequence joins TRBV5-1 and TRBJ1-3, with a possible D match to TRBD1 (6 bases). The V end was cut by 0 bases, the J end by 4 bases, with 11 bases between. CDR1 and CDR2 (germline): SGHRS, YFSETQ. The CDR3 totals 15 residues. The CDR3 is CASSLDRVSGNTIYF. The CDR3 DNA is TGCGCCAGCAGCTTGGACAGGGTATCCGGAAACACCATATATTTT.

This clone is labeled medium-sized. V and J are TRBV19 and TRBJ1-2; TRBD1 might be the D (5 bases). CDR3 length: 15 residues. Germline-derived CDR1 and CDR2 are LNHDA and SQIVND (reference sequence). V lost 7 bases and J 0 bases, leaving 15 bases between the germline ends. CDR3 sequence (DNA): TGTGCCAGTACCAAACCGGGACCTACTAACTATGGCTACACCTTC. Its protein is CASTKPGPTNYGYTF.

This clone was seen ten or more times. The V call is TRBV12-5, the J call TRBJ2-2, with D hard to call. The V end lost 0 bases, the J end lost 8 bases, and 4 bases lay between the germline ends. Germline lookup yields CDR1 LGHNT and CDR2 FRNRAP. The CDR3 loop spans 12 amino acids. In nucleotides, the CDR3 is TGTGCTAGTGGTTTGGTCCGGGGGGAGCTGTTTTTT. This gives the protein CASGLVRGELFF.

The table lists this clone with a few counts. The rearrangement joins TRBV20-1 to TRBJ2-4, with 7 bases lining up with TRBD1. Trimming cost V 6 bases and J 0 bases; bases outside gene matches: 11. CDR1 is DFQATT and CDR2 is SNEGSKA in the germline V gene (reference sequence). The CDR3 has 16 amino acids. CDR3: CSADKGGFLAKNIQYF. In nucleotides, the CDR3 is TGCAGTGCCGATAAAGGGGGCTTCCTAGCCAAAAACATTCAGTACTTC.

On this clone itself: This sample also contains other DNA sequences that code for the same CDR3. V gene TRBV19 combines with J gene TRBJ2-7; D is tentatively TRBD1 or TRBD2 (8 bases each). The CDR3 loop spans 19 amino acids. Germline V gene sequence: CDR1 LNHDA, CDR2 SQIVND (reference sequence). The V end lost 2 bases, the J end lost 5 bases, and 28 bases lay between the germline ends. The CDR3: CASSIWGTGASGGPDEQYF. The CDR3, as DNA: TGTGCCAGTAGTATATGGGGGACAGGAGCCTCGGGAGGGCCCGACGAGCAGTACTTC.

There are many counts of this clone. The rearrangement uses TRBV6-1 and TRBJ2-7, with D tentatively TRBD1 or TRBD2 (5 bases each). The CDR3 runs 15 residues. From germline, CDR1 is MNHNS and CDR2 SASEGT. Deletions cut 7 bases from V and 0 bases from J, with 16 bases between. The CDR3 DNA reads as TGTGCCAGCAATCGATATGGGGGAACCTCCTACGAGCAGTACTTC. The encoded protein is CASNRYGGTSYEQYF.

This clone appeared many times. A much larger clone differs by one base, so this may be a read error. CDR3 in amino acids: CASTQGEGGNQPQHF. The CDR3 DNA sequence: TGTGCCAGCACCCAAGGAGAGGGCGGCAATCAGCCCCAGCATTTT. V and J are TRBV6-2 or TRBV6-3 and TRBJ1-5; D not certain. The germline gives CDR1 MNHEY, CDR2 SVGEGT. The CDR3 sequence is 15 residues long. Between the trimmed V and J ends, which lost 7 bases and 2 bases, there was a span of 15 bases.

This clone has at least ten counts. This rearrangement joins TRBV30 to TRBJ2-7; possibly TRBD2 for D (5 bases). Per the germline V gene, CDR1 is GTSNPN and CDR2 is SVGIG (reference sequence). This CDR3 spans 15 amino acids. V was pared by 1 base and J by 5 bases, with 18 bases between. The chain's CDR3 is CAWSALIRGSHEQYF. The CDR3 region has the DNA TGTGCCTGGAGTGCCCTGATTAGAGGGTCCCACGAGCAGTACTTC. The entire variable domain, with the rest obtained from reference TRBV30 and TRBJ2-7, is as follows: SQTIHQWPATLVQPVGSPLSLECTVEGTSNPNLYWYRQAAGRGLQLLFYSVGIGQISSEVPQNLSASRPQDRQFILSSKKLLLSDSGFYLCAWSALIRGSHEQYFGPGTRLTVT.

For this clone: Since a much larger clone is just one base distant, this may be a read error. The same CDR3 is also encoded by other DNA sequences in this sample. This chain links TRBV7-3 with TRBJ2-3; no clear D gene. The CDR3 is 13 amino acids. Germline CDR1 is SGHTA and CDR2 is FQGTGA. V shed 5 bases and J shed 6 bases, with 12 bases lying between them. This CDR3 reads CASSPRLGDTQYF. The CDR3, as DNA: TGTGCCAGCAGCCCGCGACTCGGCGATACGCAGTATTTT.

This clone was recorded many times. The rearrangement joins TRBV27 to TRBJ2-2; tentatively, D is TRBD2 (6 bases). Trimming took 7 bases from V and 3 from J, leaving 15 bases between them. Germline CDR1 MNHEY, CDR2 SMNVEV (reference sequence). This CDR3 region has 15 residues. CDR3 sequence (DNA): TGTGCCAGCACCCTGGGACTGCCAGACACCGGGGAGCTGTTTTTT. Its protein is CASTLGLPDTGELFF.

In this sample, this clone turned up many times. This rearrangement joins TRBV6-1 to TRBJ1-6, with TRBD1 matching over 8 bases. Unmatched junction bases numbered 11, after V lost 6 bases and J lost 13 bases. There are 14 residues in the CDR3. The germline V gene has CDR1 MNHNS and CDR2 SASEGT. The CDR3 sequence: CASSPGGQAIPLHF. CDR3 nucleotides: TGTGCCAGCAGCCCAGGGGGCCAGGCAATCCCCCTCCACTTT.

CDR3 bases: TGCGCCAGCAGCTTGGGGGACTCCTACTATAATTCACCCCTCCACTTT. It translates to CASSLGDSYYNSPLHF. The chain uses TRBV5-1 and TRBJ1-6; the D gene is possibly TRBD1 (5 bases). Looked up from germline, CDR1 is SGHRS and CDR2 is YFSETQ. This CDR3 is 16 amino acids long. With 0 bases removed from V and 3 bases from J, the gap between germline ends came to 10 bases.

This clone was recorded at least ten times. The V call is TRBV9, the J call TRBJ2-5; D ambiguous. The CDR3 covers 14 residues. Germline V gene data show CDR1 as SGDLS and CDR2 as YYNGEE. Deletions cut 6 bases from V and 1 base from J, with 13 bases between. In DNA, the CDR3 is TGTGCCAGCAACCCTGTTGGAGCCCAAGAGACCCAGTACTTC. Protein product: CASNPVGAQETQYF.

The CDR3 DNA follows: TGCAGTGCAGGGACTTTGGACAGGGGGCAGGAGACCCAGTACTTC. Protein sequence: CSAGTLDRGQETQYF. J is TRBJ2-5 and V is TRBV20-1; 11 bases match TRBD1. The length of the CDR3 is 15 residues. Losses at the gene ends were 6 bases for V and 5 bases for J; bases not matched to a gene: 11. The germline CDR1 and CDR2 sequences are DFQATT and SNEGSKA (reference sequence).

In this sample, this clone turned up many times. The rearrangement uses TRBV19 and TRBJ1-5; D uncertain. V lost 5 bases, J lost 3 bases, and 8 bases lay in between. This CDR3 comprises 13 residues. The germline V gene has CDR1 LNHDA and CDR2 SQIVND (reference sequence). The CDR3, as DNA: TGTGCCAGTAGTCCCCCGCTCAATCAGCCCCAGCATTTT. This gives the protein CASSPPLNQPQHF.

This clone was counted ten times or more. This CDR3 reads CASSDERRENTGELFF. CDR3 nucleotide sequence: TGTGCCAGCAGTGACGAACGCAGGGAGAACACCGGGGAGCTGTTTTTT. The genes are TRBV6-4 and TRBJ2-2; the D gene is possibly TRBD1 (5 bases). This CDR3 is built from 16 residues. Trimming pared 2 bases from V and 1 base from J, leaving 11 bases between. Germline CDR1 is MRHNA and CDR2 is SNTAGT.

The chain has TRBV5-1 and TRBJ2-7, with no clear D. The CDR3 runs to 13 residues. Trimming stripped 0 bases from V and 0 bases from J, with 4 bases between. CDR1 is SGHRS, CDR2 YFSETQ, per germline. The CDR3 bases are TGCGCCAGCAGCTTGGTGGGCTCCTACGAGCAGTACTTC. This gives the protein CASSLVGSYEQYF.